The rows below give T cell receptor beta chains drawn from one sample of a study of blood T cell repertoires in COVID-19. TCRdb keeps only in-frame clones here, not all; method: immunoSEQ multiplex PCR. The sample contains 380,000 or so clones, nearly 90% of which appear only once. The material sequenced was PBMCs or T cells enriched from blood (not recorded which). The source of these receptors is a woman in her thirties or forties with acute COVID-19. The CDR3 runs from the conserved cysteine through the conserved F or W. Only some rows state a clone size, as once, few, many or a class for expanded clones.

CASSPEQGRPYEQYF	TRBV18	TRBJ2-7	-
CASSGRVPQTGRDTQYF	TRBV3-1/TRBV3-2	TRBJ2-3	once
CASSPPGNAYNEQFF	TRBV7-9	TRBJ2-1	once
CASSRGGPGNEQFF	TRBV10-1	TRBJ2-1	once
CASSRPLRDRANTGELFF	TRBV14	TRBJ2-2	-
CASSQPSVGSLGTF	TRBV14	TRBJ1-2	once
CATSDFGDREETGNTIYF	TRBV24-1	TRBJ1-3	few
CASSSTSGGASDTQYF	TRBV7-8	TRBJ2-3	-
CAWGDRPNTEAFF	TRBV30	TRBJ1-1	-
CASKKDRYYGYTF	TRBV6-5	TRBJ1-2	-
CASSQETTARRNTEAFF	TRBV3-1/TRBV3-2	TRBJ1-1	-
CASSPTRLTPYVF	TRBV6-5	TRBJ1-1	once
CASSLGGGAGEKLFF	TRBV5-1	TRBJ1-4	few
CASSLSFGGELFF	TRBV5-8	TRBJ2-2	-
CATQEASGGKLTEQYF	TRBV24-1	TRBJ2-7	-
CASSVSGFQETQYF	TRBV9	TRBJ2-5	-
CASSLHRDRNTEAFF	TRBV5-1	TRBJ1-1	-
CAIMLDRPANTGELFF	TRBV10-3	TRBJ2-2	-
CASSLDEGAVYGYTF	TRBV7-8	TRBJ1-2	-
CATSAPGQDGYTF	TRBV24-1	TRBJ1-2	-
CASSYFDAGQYTF	TRBV6-5	TRBJ1-2	-
CASSPQGVGSTEAFF	TRBV18	TRBJ1-1	-
CASSSPGESNSPLHF	TRBV27	TRBJ1-6	-
CASSLTGSWEQYF	TRBV5-1	TRBJ2-7	once
CASSPDRRTGDGKLFF	TRBV5-1	TRBJ1-4	-
CASSPDSLPSGEQYF	TRBV28	TRBJ2-7	-
CASSQDPGQGIYEQYF	TRBV14	TRBJ2-7	few
CASSSGQGITGELFF	TRBV28	TRBJ2-2	-
CASSQDGSGARHGYTF	TRBV4-1	TRBJ1-2	-
CASSSSTPGGRNEKLFF	TRBV5-4	TRBJ1-4	-
CATKQGAASTDTQYF	TRBV15	TRBJ2-3	-
CASSEMSRTVYEQYF	TRBV6-1	TRBJ2-7	-
CASSPVTSGIDGQYF	TRBV18	TRBJ2-7	-
CASSYAPSGQGVKGQPQHF	TRBV6-2/TRBV6-3	TRBJ1-5	few
CASSQAGGDTQYF	TRBV4-1	TRBJ2-3	-
CASNDGTGYGYTF	TRBV5-4	TRBJ1-2	once
CSARNNYEQYF	TRBV20-1	TRBJ2-7	-
CASSSRRTANYGYTF	TRBV7-2	TRBJ1-2	-
CASSFSGTPSYEQYF	TRBV5-1	TRBJ2-7	-
CASSATFYEQYF	TRBV5-1	TRBJ2-7	few
CASSKGQGLYEQYF	TRBV21-1	TRBJ2-7	-
CAWRTGAMNTEAFF	TRBV30	TRBJ1-1	-
CSVVEGAVGYTF	TRBV29-1	TRBJ1-2	-